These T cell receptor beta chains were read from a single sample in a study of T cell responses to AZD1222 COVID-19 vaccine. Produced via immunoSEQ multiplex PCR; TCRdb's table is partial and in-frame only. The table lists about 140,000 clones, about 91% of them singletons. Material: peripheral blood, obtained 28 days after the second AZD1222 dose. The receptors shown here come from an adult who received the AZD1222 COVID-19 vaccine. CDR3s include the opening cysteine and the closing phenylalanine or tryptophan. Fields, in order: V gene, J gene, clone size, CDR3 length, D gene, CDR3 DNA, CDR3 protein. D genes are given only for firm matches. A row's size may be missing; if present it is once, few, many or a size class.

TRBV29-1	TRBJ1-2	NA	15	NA	TGCAGCGCAACGGGACACCCTCCCGCCTACTATGGCTACACCTTC	CSATGHPPAYYGYTF
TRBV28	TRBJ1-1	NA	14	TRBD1	TGTGCCAGCAGTCGGACAGGGGGCAACACTGAAGCTTTCTTT	CASSRTGGNTEAFF
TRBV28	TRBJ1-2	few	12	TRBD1	TGTGCCAGCACAGACAGGGTGGAAGGCTACACCTTC	CASTDRVEGYTF
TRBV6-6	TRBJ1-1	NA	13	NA	TGTGCCAGCAGTTACTTCGAACCGGTGGGAGCTTTCTTT	CASSYFEPVGAFF
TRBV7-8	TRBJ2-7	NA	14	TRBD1	TGTGCCAGCAGCTTGGGGCAGGGGGTGGGCGAGCAGTACTTC	CASSLGQGVGEQYF
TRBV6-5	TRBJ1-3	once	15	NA	TGTGCCAGCAGTTACTCGAGTCGGAGGGGTTACACCATATATTTT	CASSYSSRRGYTIYF
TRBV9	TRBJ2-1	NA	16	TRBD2	TGTGCCAGCAGCTCAATAGCGGGGCTCCCCCTCAATGAGCAGTTCTTC	CASSSIAGLPLNEQFF
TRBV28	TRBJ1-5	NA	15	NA	TGTGCCGGCCGAAGGGGGGGTGGCGGCAATCAGCCCCAGCATTTT	CAGRRGGGGNQPQHF
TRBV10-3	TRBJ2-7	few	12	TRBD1	TGTGCCATCAGCGCGACAGGGAATGAGCAGTACTTC	CAISATGNEQYF
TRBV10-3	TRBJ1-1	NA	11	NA	TGTGCCATCAGCCAGGGCGCTGAAGCTTTCTTT	CAISQGAEAFF
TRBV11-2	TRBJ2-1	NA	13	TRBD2	TGTGCCAGCAGCTTAGGTGGACTAGCCGTGCAGTTCTTC	CASSLGGLAVQFF
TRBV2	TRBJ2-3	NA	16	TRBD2	TGTGCCAGCAGTTCACTAGCGGGAGGCCCCACAGATACGCAGTATTTT	CASSSLAGGPTDTQYF
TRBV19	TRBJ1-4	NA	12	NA	TGTGCCAGTAGGGGGCTAAATGAAAAACTGTTTTTT	CASRGLNEKLFF
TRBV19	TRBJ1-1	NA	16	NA	TGTGCCAGTAGTGTGGGGCTCTCGGCAGCGAACACTGAAGCTTTCTTT	CASSVGLSAANTEAFF
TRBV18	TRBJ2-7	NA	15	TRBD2	TGTGCCAGCTCACCTAGGACTAGCGCCCCCTACGAGCAGTACTTC	CASSPRTSAPYEQYF
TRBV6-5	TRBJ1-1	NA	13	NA	TGTGCCGTAACCGGGACGGCGGGCTCTGAAGCTTTCTTT	CAVTGTAGSEAFF
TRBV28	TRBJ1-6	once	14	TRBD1	TGTGCCACACAAACCGGGACAGCACATTCACCCCTCCACTTT	CATQTGTAHSPLHF
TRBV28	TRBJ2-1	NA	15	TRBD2	TGTGCCAGCAGTAAAAGCGGGAGTGGCTACAATGAGCAGTTCTTC	CASSKSGSGYNEQFF
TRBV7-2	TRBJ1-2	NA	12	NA	TGTGCCAGCAGCTTAGCTAACTATGGCTACACCTTC	CASSLANYGYTF
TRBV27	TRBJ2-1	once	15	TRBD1	TGTGCCAGCAGTGCCGACCTATGGGACAGGGATGAGCAGTTCTTC	CASSADLWDRDEQFF
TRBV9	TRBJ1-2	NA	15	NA	TGTGCCAGCAGCGTAGAGGCAGGGGCTATCTATGGCTACACCTTC	CASSVEAGAIYGYTF
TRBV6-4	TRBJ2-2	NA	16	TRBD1	TGTGCCAGCAGTGACTCGAGACAGGGGGTTACCGGGGAGCTGTTTTTT	CASSDSRQGVTGELFF
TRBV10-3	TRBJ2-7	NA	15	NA	TGTGCCATCAGCCCCCCGGCGGGTGCATCCTACGAGCAGTACTTC	CAISPPAGASYEQYF
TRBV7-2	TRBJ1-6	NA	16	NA	TGTGCCAGCAGCTGGGTAAGCCAGCCGGATAATTCACCCCTCCACTTT	CASSWVSQPDNSPLHF
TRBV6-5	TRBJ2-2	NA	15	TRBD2	TGTGCCAGCAGTCTAGCGGGAGGCAGGACCGGGGAGCTGTTTTTT	CASSLAGGRTGELFF
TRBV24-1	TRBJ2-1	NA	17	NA	TGTGCCACCAGTGATTTAAGGGCCGGCTACTCCTACAATGAGCAGTTCTTC	CATSDLRAGYSYNEQFF
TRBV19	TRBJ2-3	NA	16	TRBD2	TGTGCCAGTAGTATCCCAGGGACTACCTCAGCAGATACGCAGTATTTT	CASSIPGTTSADTQYF
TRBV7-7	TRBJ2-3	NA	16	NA	TGTGCTAGCAGCCGTTCACATGCGAACCCCACAGATACGCAGTATTTT	CASSRSHANPTDTQYF
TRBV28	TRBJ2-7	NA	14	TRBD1	TGTGCCAGCAGTTACGGGACAGAGGCCTACGAGCAGTACTTC	CASSYGTEAYEQYF